The rows below give T cell receptor beta chains drawn from one sample of a study of blood T cells in healthy people across ages. TCRdb redid the calling of the 5' RACE reads with MiXCR, one entry per CDR3 protein. The sample has approximately 900,000 distinct CDR3 sequences; about 48% are singletons. Sequenced input: blood. These TCRs come from a man aged 25-40 years in good health. Each CDR3 is given with its conserved first and last residue. A D gene is named only where the DNA matches it firmly. The size of a clone is reported for some rows only, either as once, few or many, or as a class for expanded clones.

cdr3_nt cdr3_aa d_call clone_size j_call v_call
TGTGCCAGCATAGACAGGGGGAGTGAGCAGTTCTTC CASIDRGSEQFF TRBD1 - TRBJ2-1 TRBV27
TGTGCCAGCAGTTGGGTCAGTGGGGATCAGCCCCAGCATTTT CASSWVSGDQPQHF - once TRBJ1-5 TRBV12-3/TRBV12-4
TGTGCCAGCAGCCCGTCACAGGGGGCTGGGAATTCACCCCTCCACTTT CASSPSQGAGNSPLHF TRBD1 - TRBJ1-6 TRBV12-3/TRBV12-4
TGTGCCAGCAGCGAGGGGGGACAGGGATCCTACAATGAGCAGTTCTTC CASSEGGQGSYNEQFF TRBD1 - TRBJ2-1 TRBV9
TGTGCCAGCAGCTCGCGAGCGGGGGCTCTATCCGCAGATACGCAGTATTTT CASSSRAGALSADTQYF TRBD2 - TRBJ2-3 TRBV9
TGTGCCATCAGTGAGTCTACAGGGCGAGGGGCGGACACTGAAGCTTTCTTT CAISESTGRGADTEAFF - few TRBJ1-1 TRBV10-3
TGTGCCAGCAGTTCCCCCACGGGACTCGCTTACAATGAGCAGTTCTTC CASSSPTGLAYNEQFF - - TRBJ2-1 TRBV6-6
TGTGCCAGCAGCTTTGGTAGCGGAAACATTCAGTACTTC CASSFGSGNIQYF - - TRBJ2-4 TRBV11-3
TGTGCCAGTTTTCGTCCCGAAAACACTGAAGCTTTCTTT CASFRPENTEAFF - - TRBJ1-1 TRBV6-1
TGTGCCAGCAGCTGGGATTCACTGGGGGATACGCAGTATTTT CASSWDSLGDTQYF - - TRBJ2-3 TRBV7-8
TGTGCCAGCAGCCTAACCGTCGCGGGGGGGCCCGGAGATACGCAGTATTTT CASSLTVAGGPGDTQYF TRBD2 - TRBJ2-3 TRBV7-2
TGTGCCAGCAGTTACTCCACCCCCTCGACCGATCCTTACAATGAGCAGTTCTTC CASSYSTPSTDPYNEQFF - - TRBJ2-1 TRBV6-5
TGTGCCAGCAGCTTTAGTGCCGGTGGGGTAGCGGGGGGCAATACGCAGTATTTT CASSFSAGGVAGGNTQYF TRBD2 few TRBJ2-3 TRBV7-6
TGTGCCAGCAGGAGGGCCCCCATTAACTATGGCTACACCTTC CASRRAPINYGYTF - - TRBJ1-2 TRBV6-6
TGCGCCAGCAGCGAACGGAAATGGAACTACGAGCAGTACTTC CASSERKWNYEQYF - - TRBJ2-7 TRBV4-3
TGTGCCACCAGCAGAGATAAGGGCTTTAATGAAAAACTGTTTTTT CATSRDKGFNEKLFF - - TRBJ1-4 TRBV15
TGTGCCAGCAGTTCCCCGACTAGCGTCGGACTGGATACGCAGTATTTT CASSSPTSVGLDTQYF TRBD2 - TRBJ2-3 TRBV28
TGTGCCAGCAGCTTAGCGATACTCACTAGCGGGGAAGGGGAGCAGTACTTC CASSLAILTSGEGEQYF TRBD2 - TRBJ2-7 TRBV7-9
TGTGCCAGCAGGATAGGGGGCGACTATGGCTACACCTTC CASRIGGDYGYTF TRBD1 - TRBJ1-2 TRBV28
TGTGCCAGCAGCCAAGATGGGGAAAACGGCAATCAGCCCCAGCATTTT CASSQDGENGNQPQHF - - TRBJ1-5 TRBV4-2
TGTGCCAGCAGCCAAGGGATCTTTCCTGAAAAACTGTTTTTT CASSQGIFPEKLFF - few TRBJ1-4 TRBV3-1
TGCGCCAGCAGCTTGAATGGGAGGGACTCCTACGAGCAGTACTTC CASSLNGRDSYEQYF TRBD2 - TRBJ2-7 TRBV5-1
TGTGCCAGCAGCTCTGAGGTCATCATCGACAATGGGCAGTTCTTC CASSSEVIIDNGQFF - - TRBJ2-1 TRBV5-5
TGCAGTGCCGGGGGCGCAGGGGGCAACAATCAGCCCCAGCATTTT CSAGGAGGNNQPQHF TRBD1 - TRBJ1-5 TRBV20-1
TGTGCCAGCAGTCTGGGACAAAACTCCTATAATTCACCCCTCCACTTT CASSLGQNSYNSPLHF - - TRBJ1-6 TRBV12-3/TRBV12-4
TGTGCCAGCAGCTCCAGACCGGGACCAAGCACAGATACGCAGTATTTT CASSSRPGPSTDTQYF - - TRBJ2-3 TRBV7-6
TGCAGTGCCCGCGCCAGGGGCGAGGATACGCAGTATTTT CSARARGEDTQYF - few TRBJ2-3 TRBV20-1
TGTGCCAGCAGTTTATTCGGGGGGAGGGATGTGGTGGGCCCTAATCAGCCCCAGCATTTT CASSLFGGRDVVGPNQPQHF - - TRBJ1-5 TRBV27
TGCACCCCCCTACTAGCGGGGCGAGATACGCAGTATTTT CTPLLAGRDTQYF TRBD2 many TRBJ2-3 TRBV20-1
TGCGCCAGCAACAAACCACAAGAGACCCAGTACTTC CASNKPQETQYF - - TRBJ2-5 TRBV5-1
TGTGCCAGCAGCTTAGCGGGGGCAAGCTATGGCTACACCTTC CASSLAGASYGYTF - - TRBJ1-2 TRBV5-5
TGTGCCAGCTCACCACCGGACGGGACTGCGGCCTACGAGCAGTACTTC CASSPPDGTAAYEQYF - - TRBJ2-7 TRBV18
TGTGCCAGCAGTCCCGACAGAGCGAATGAGCAGTTCTTC CASSPDRANEQFF - few TRBJ2-1 TRBV12-3/TRBV12-4
TGTGCCAGCAGCTTAGTGGCGGGACACAATGAGCAGTTCTTC CASSLVAGHNEQFF - many TRBJ2-1 TRBV7-2